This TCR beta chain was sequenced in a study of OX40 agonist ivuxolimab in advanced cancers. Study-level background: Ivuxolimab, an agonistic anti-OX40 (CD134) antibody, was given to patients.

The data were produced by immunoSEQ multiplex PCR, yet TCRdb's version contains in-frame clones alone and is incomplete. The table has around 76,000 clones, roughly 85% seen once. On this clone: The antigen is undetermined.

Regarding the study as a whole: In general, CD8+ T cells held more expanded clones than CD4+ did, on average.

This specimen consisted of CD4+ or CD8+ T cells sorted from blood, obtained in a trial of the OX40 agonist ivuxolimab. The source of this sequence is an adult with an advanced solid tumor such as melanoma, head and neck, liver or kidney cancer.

The CDR3 loop is CASSEARGRRGGDRGQETQYF. DNA for the CDR3: TGTGCCAGCAGTGAAGCGCGAGGTAGGCGGGGCGGGGACAGGGGTCAAGAGACCCAGTACTTC. This chain joins TRBV2 and TRBJ2-5; TRBD1 aligns across 10 bases. The CDR3 runs 21 residues. The germline V gene encodes CDR1 SNHLY and CDR2 FYNNEI. Germline trimming cut 0 bases from V and 2 bases from J; bases unmatched to any gene: 18.